This T cell receptor (beta chain) was sequenced during a study of shared clonotypes between healthy human individuals (dated by TCRdb to 2019 to 2021). Notes on the research overall: The cohort comprised a couple of women and a few men aged 18 to 49 years. Between about 0.9 and 9 billion PBMCs per donor were obtained by leukapheresis. For each donor, CD4 naive and CD4 memory were each run on three plates, CD8 naive on two plates, and CD8 memory on one plate. To increase sequencing depth and limit assay-specific biases, different laboratories used diverse techniques to prepare libraries and sequence TCR repertoires. To estimate repertoire size and how much clonotype sharing occurs between individuals, the study deeply sequenced the blood TCR repertoires of about 5 healthy adults.

Notes on this clone: Its antigen is not yet known. Base qualities are not at hand, and no much larger clone is one base apart.

CD8 naive samples were obtained by positive selection for CCR7 among CD45RO-negative cells, yielding a CD45RA+CCR7+ population from which TemRA cells were excluded. Donors were healthy HIV-negative adults with no recently reported acute infections or vaccinations. Only Caucasian adults living in Nashville, Tennessee, USA were represented among the donors. Blood was collected by leukapheresis, and PBMCs were isolated by Ficoll-Histopaque density gradient centrifugation and then cryopreserved in liquid nitrogen vapor phase. Analytical flow cytometry was used to check the purity and quantity of every magnetically sorted T cell population. Genomic DNA was isolated from every sorted fraction and measured by UV absorbance on a Nanodrop 2000c. Broad study findings and their caveats: Based on pairwise subsampling, the degree of clonotype sharing among donors was expected to be affected by sequencing depth. The genetic and exposure-history diversity represented was limited by the small number of donors. Clonotypes shared by all four sorted-subset donors showed higher generation probabilities than non-shared clonotypes. Sampling was restricted to blood, and TCR repertoires in tissues likely differ from the TCR repertoires found in blood. Naive subsets generally had larger estimated clonotype richness than memory subsets did. Across a handful of donors, 4.5% to 6.5% of naive CD4, more than 3% of naive CD8, under 2.5% of memory CD4, and about 0.4% of memory CD8 clonotypes were shared. Rarefaction of sorted-subset datasets indicated incomplete sequencing despite the large sequencing depth.

Using the deep immunoSEQ assay, TCR CDR3 regions were amplified from genomic DNA by multiplex PCR. Genomic DNA extracted from each cell subset was distributed evenly over all wells of several immunoSEQ 96-well plates, and each plate served as one replicate. Each replicate PCR for sorted subsets received 150 to 250 ng genomic DNA, equal to tens of thousands of T cell genomes. Purified libraries were quantified with a Qubit 3.0 fluorometer, sized on a Bioanalyzer 2100, and re-quantified with the KAPA Library Quantification kit. Every immunoSEQ 96-well plate was sequenced on a separate single-read 150-cycle Illumina NextSeq 550 flow cell. The original methods were these. Because the immunoSEQ output held only junctional sequences and lacked quality scores, the filtering could not match the filtering applied to full-length reads. To assign V/J genes and CDR3, sequences were annotated using PyIR, a Python wrapper for IgBLAST v1.9, with IMGT germline references. Any read was removed if the V/J assignment was weak (E-value above 1e-6), the CDR3 was missing, or the read contained stop codons, out-of-frame junctions, or ambiguous translated residues. V3J clonotypes were defined as sequences sharing an identical inferred V gene, J gene, and CDR3 amino acid sequence. The percentage overlap between two repertoires was calculated by dividing the number of shared unique clonotypes by the size of the smaller repertoire. Three approaches were used to assess repertoire richness: RTK rarefaction, the Chao1 estimator, and Recon v2.1 estimates of unobserved clonotypes. Generation probabilities were computed with OLGA for all TCRbeta clonotypes obtained by the gDNA method from several donors. Here the immuneACCESS table is served through TCRdb, limited to in-frame sequences with V and J called. Missing clones are a known gap in these copies; in checked studies unresolved V genes cover under half, and the rest lacks a known reason. V, J and clone size derive from that table, while D and trimming were established from the DNA sequence. The sample table contains approximately 810,000 clones; only one count was recorded for nearly 95% of them. The top ten hold approximately 25% of the sample.

Sequences were obtained from naive CD8+ T cells sorted from blood. The cell subset or site label here, explained by the study, means: CD45RA+CCR7+. The sequence derives from a man aged 25-45 years in good health.

The nucleotides read TGTGCCAGCAGCCAGGTCGGAGGAGGAGGTGGAGAAAAACTGTTTTTT. Its protein reads: CASSQVGGGGGEKLFF. The rearrangement combines TRBV7-2 with TRBJ1-4; the D gene identity is not certain. CDR1 is given as SGHTA and CDR2 as FQGNSA, both from the germline V gene. Measured from the cysteine to the phenylalanine, the CDR3 is 16 residues long. Only CDR3 DNA remains: 48 bases, in frame from the first base. The V end loses 5 bases and the J end loses 8 bases, and a stretch of 21 bases separates them.